Given below is one TCR beta chain in context. The target of this receptor is not known. Possible read error: a much larger clone is one base away. This entry comes from a study of blood T cells in healthy people across ages (dated by TCRdb to the mid-2010s). At the level of the whole study: In model experiments, roughly one uniquely barcoded TCR beta cDNA molecule per two T cells was captured by template switching. To track age-related changes in TCR beta repertoire diversity, the study relied on deep sequencing normalized with unique cDNA molecular identifiers. The donors were divided into four age groups: young (average roughly 15 years), middle-aged (roughly 42), aged (about 60) and long-lived (roughly 82). Donors of different ages were randomly distributed across sequencing lanes to avoid experimental bias. Two additional independent replicas of 1 million unique cDNA reads from the same blood draw were analyzed for two donors (one aged 18 to 30 and one aged 80 or older). What the authors observed across the whole study: Observed TCR beta diversity per million T cells fell roughly linearly with age, and a significant reduction was already apparent by age about 38. Estimates of total diversity based on one million sequenced T cells were regarded as lower bounds and as underestimates. Donor CMV infection status was unknown, potentially confounding age-related changes in expanded clonotypes. Compared with the aged group, more naive CD4+ T cells, fewer expanded clones and increased TCR diversity were shown by the long-lived group, suggesting age selection. Conclusive comparison of naive and antigen-experienced compartments was prevented by the profiling of bulk unsorted PBMCs. A strong correlation was found between observed TCR beta diversity and the percentage of naive T cells measured by flow cytometry.

Library preparation employed 5' RACE. The run used an Illumina HiSeq 2500. A second PCR of roughly 6 to 11 cycles was run with a J-beta primer mix and a sample-barcoded 5' primer. A unique molecular identifier was introduced onto each TCR beta cDNA molecule by a template-switch 5' adaptor carrying 12 random nucleotides. At least 2.5 million CDR3-containing paired-end reads were obtained from each sample. First-strand cDNA was synthesized from all RNA with the Mint cDNA synthesis kit, primed by a TRBC-specific oligonucleotide. All cDNA was treated with uracil-DNA glycosylase and then went through a first 18-cycle PCR with the universal primers M1SS and BC2_uni_R. The source study handled its data this way. For normalization, 1 million high-quality reads were randomly selected from each sample, with every read carrying a distinct molecular identifier. Instead of being binned into consensus sequences, reads with shared molecular identifiers were discarded. MiTCR, set to a Q25 quality threshold and the strictest error-elimination algorithm, was used for CDR3 identification, clonotype clustering and error correction. A nonparametric unseen species model with Euler transformation was used to estimate a lower bound on total TCR beta diversity. TCRdb reran the public reads through fastp at Q25 and MiXCR, keeping productive beta chains. CDR3 protein sequences are deduplicated, and each keeps its most common genes and DNA. The V and J calls come from TCRdb's annotation, not from the publication. The sample contains 850,000 or so distinct CDR3 sequences, around 28% of them found a single time. Jointly, the top ten make up around a sixth of the sample.

Systemically healthy Caucasian individuals from Russia, over 30 in total and aged about 6 to 95 years, were included as donors. Each donor gave ten milliliters of peripheral blood, collected into EDTA-treated Vacutainer tubes. PBMCs were isolated by Ficoll-Paque density-gradient centrifugation, with at least 7 million obtained per sample. Trizol reagent was used to extract total RNA from PBMCs, with at least 5.5 micrograms per sample. For every donor, flow cytometry on a PBMC aliquot measured the percentage of naive CD45RAhigh/CD27high T cells. The junction carries 12 bases between V and J, which are trimmed by 4 bases and 2 bases respectively. CDR1 and CDR2 (MNHEY, SMNVEV) derive from the germline V gene (reference sequence). From cysteine to phenylalanine, the CDR3 is 14 amino acids long. The read is trimmed to its CDR3 DNA, 42 bases read in frame from base 1.

This chain is built from TRBV27 and TRBJ2-7; 6 matching bases give a weak D call of TRBD1. The receptor's source is an elderly woman in good health. The sample comprised blood. CDR3 loop: CASSCTGTTYEQYF. In nucleotides, the sequence is TGTGCCAGCAGTTGTACAGGGACCACCTACGAGCAGTACTTC.